The 9 T cell receptor beta chains below all came from one sample that was sequenced in a study of T-cell reconstitution after alpha-beta-depleted transplantation in children. The authors prepared the TCRbeta library with unique molecular identifiers. Via MiXCR, TCRdb re-called the PCR reads, giving one row per CDR3 protein. The profile shows about 870,000 distinct CDR3 sequences, under 20% of them singletons. The material sequenced was PBMCs, mostly from graft donor cells, taken 360 days after TCRalphabeta/CD19-depleted stem cell transplant. The origin of the receptors is a male patient aged 10 to 17 who had a stem cell transplant for acute lymphoblastic leukemia, so the T cells may come from the graft donor.

This clonotype was detected ten times or more. The chain uses TRBV2 and TRBJ2-7, with 9 bases lining up with TRBD2. This CDR3 region has 17 residues. The V segment lost 6 bases and the J segment 0 bases; nucleotides outside the gene matches: 12. CDR1 and CDR2 (germline): SNHLY, FYNNEI. The DNA of the CDR3 is TGTGCCAGCAGCGCAGAGGGACTTAGCGGGAGCTCCTACGAGCAGTACTTC. As protein: CASSAEGLSGSSYEQYF.

The chain combines TRBV12-3 or TRBV12-4 with TRBJ1-6, with D unresolved. The CDR3 is made up of 14 amino acids. Trimming pared 5 bases from V and 9 bases from J, leaving 14 bases between. This chain's CDR3 is CASSPRVPGSPLHF. The CDR3 coding sequence is TGTGCCAGCAGTCCTAGGGTACCGGGTTCACCCCTCCACTTT.

This clonotype was counted between two and nine times. The gene calls are TRBV15 and TRBJ1-3; 8 bases are a match to TRBD1. The CDR3 runs 14 residues. With 8 bases clipped from V and 0 bases from J, the junction kept 3 bases outside the gene matches. The V gene's germline CDR1 is LNHNV and CDR2 YYDKDF (reference sequence). The CDR3 coding sequence is TGTGCCACCGGGACAGGCCACTCTGGAAACACCATATATTTT. Its protein product is CATGTGHSGNTIYF.

This clonotype came up many times. The gene calls are TRBV4-1 and TRBJ2-1; the D gene is possibly TRBD2 (5 bases). The V gene's germline CDR1 is MGHRA and CDR2 YSYEKL. The CDR3 consists of 16 residues. V was trimmed by 4 bases and J by 4 bases, leaving 17 bases between them. The CDR3 sequence is CASSLSYSAEYNEQFF. CDR3 nucleotide sequence: TGCGCCAGCAGCCTCTCTTACTCAGCGGAGTACAATGAGCAGTTCTTC.

The chain links TRBV7-9 to TRBJ1-2, with 11 nucleotides matching TRBD1. V shed 5 bases, J shed 4 bases, and the junction held 3 bases outside the gene matches. Germline V gene sequence: CDR1 SEHNR, CDR2 FQNEAQ (reference sequence). The CDR3 is 14 residues long. Here the CDR3 reads CASSRTGGSYGYTF. The CDR3, as DNA: TGTGCCAGCAGCCGGACAGGGGGCAGCTATGGCTACACCTTC.

The chain links TRBV7-9 to TRBJ2-1; D uncertain. The CDR3 contains 15 residues. Germline V gives CDR1 SEHNR, CDR2 FQNEAQ (reference sequence). The V end was cut by 5 bases, the J end by 9 bases, with 20 bases between. CDR3 sequence reads: CASSVLTPKTGEQFF. CDR3 in DNA: TGTGCCAGCAGCGTTTTGACACCCAAAACGGGTGAGCAGTTCTTC.

The sample holds many counts of this clonotype. The genes are TRBV12-3 or TRBV12-4 and TRBJ1-3, with D hard to call. The CDR3 has 11 residues. V shed 3 bases and J shed 7 bases, with 4 bases lying between them. The CDR3 region has the DNA TGTGCCAGCAGTTTGTGGAACACCATATATTTT. It yields the protein CASSLWNTIYF.

V usage is TRBV4-1 and J usage is TRBJ2-7; D might be TRBD2 (5 bases). This CDR3 is built from 15 residues. Germline V gene lookup returns CDR1 MGHRA and CDR2 YSYEKL. Deletions cut 4 bases from V and 0 bases from J, with 13 bases between. CDR3 residues: CASSRGLSSSYEQYF. CDR3 coding DNA: TGCGCCAGCAGCCGCGGACTTTCTAGCTCCTACGAGCAGTACTTC.

This clonotype has only a few counts. CDR3 residues: CASSPPGTTDTQYF. The DNA of the CDR3 is TGTGCCAGCTCACCCCCGGGGACCACAGATACGCAGTATTTT. This chain links TRBV18 with TRBJ2-3; D tentatively reads TRBD1 or TRBD2 (5 bases each). Trimming took 3 bases from V and 2 from J, leaving 9 bases between them. The CDR3 runs to 14 residues. Germline CDR1 reads KGHSH; CDR2 reads LQKENI. Supplemented by reference TRBV18 and TRBJ2-3, the full variable domain reads NAGVMQNPRHLVRRRGQEARLRCSPMKGHSHVYWYRQLPEEGLKFMVYLQKENIIDESGMPKERFSAEFPKEGPSILRIQQVVRGDSAAYFCASSPPGTTDTQYFGPGTRLTVL.